The 11 T cell receptor beta chains below come from one sample, sequenced in a study of blood T cell repertoires in COVID-19. Clones were sequenced by immunoSEQ multiplex PCR, and TCRdb holds only the in-frame ones, with some missing. This table holds about 300,000 clones, 85% to 90% found once. The sample consisted of PBMCs or T cells enriched from blood (not recorded which). The receptors come from a man aged 25 to 45 who had recovered from COVID-19.

The chain combines TRBV12-3 or TRBV12-4 with TRBJ1-1; D may be TRBD1 (6 bases). With 7 bases removed from V and 1 base from J, the gap between germline ends came to 10 bases. CDR3 length: 13 amino acids. The CDR3 DNA follows: TGTGCCAGCACCCCACAGGGGAACACTGAAGCTTTCTTT. Its protein is CASTPQGNTEAFF.

V and J are TRBV6-1 and TRBJ2-7; 8 bases line up with TRBD1. The CDR3 contains 14 residues. After removal of 2 bases from V and 3 bases from J, the junction contained 3 bases not matched to a gene. CDR1 is MNHNS and CDR2 is SASEGT in the germline V gene. CDR3 loop: CASSELGQGYEQYF. The CDR3 nucleotides are TGTGCCAGCAGTGAACTAGGACAGGGCTACGAGCAGTACTTC.

This clone was found once. The V gene is TRBV6-1, the J gene TRBJ1-6, with D maybe TRBD1 (6 bases). This CDR3 contains 16 residues. Germline V CDR1 and CDR2: MNHNS, SASEGT. Trimming removed 1 base from V and 10 bases from J, with 17 bases in between. CDR3 in amino acids: CASSEVGTLYGSPLHF. The CDR3 DNA reads TGTGCCAGCAGTGAAGTAGGGACACTTTATGGCTCACCCCTCCACTTT.

This clone has just one count. The CDR3 sequence: CAWAGQGNQPQHF. In nucleotides, the CDR3 is TGTGCCTGGGCGGGACAGGGGAATCAGCCCCAGCATTTT. The J gene is TRBJ1-5, the V gene TRBV30, with 10 bases aligning to TRBD1. Germline V gene sequence: CDR1 GTSNPN, CDR2 SVGIG (reference sequence). The CDR3 runs 13 residues. The V gene end was trimmed by 5 bases and the J gene end by 4 bases; junction bases not matched to a gene: 2.

This sequence joins TRBV10-3 and TRBJ1-1; D is unclear. The CDR3 loop spans 15 amino acids. From germline, CDR1 is ENHRY and CDR2 SYGVKD. Trimming removed 0 bases from V and 1 base from J, with 9 bases in between. The CDR3 sequence: CAISESSSGNTEAFF. The CDR3 DNA reads TGTGCCATCAGTGAGTCGTCCTCGGGGAACACTGAAGCTTTCTTT.

The chain has TRBV2 and TRBJ1-4; D unclear. V was cut by 4 bases and J by 2 bases, with 5 bases left in between. Germline V gene lookup returns CDR1 SNHLY and CDR2 FYNNEI. This CDR3 has 13 residues. The CDR3, as DNA: TGTGCCAGCAGTGCTTTGACTAATGAAAAACTGTTTTTT. This gives the protein CASSALTNEKLFF.

V is TRBV10-3 and J is TRBJ1-5; D possibly corresponds to TRBD1 (5 bases). Germline V CDR1 and CDR2: ENHRY, SYGVKD. The CDR3 is made up of 14 amino acids. The germline V and J ends were trimmed by 6 bases and 7 bases, with 16 bases remaining between them. The CDR3, as DNA: TGTGCCATCAGGGGGACTGAAACGGGGCAGCCCCAGCATTTT. Its protein product is CAIRGTETGQPQHF.

The V gene is TRBV5-1, the J gene TRBJ2-3, with 7 positions matching TRBD2. J was trimmed by 5 bases and V by 6 bases; bases with no gene match: 12. This CDR3 region has 15 residues. Germline V gives CDR1 SGHRS, CDR2 YFSETQ. The CDR3 DNA reads TGCGCCAGCACTATAGCGGGCGCCACCGGAGATACGCAGTATTTT. This encodes CASTIAGATGDTQYF.

The genes are TRBV24-1 and TRBJ2-3; D is unresolved. Germline CDR1 is KGHDR and CDR2 is SFDVKD. The CDR3 runs to 14 residues. V lost 4 bases and J lost 0, with 7 bases in between. DNA of the CDR3: TGTGCCACCAGTGACCCCTCTAGCACAGATACGCAGTATTTT. It is translated as CATSDPSSTDTQYF.

The chain joins TRBV5-4 to TRBJ2-3; TRBD2 matches at 10 bases. J gave up 5 bases and V 4 bases, and 7 bases lay outside the gene matches. The CDR3 has 15 amino acids. The germline gives CDR1 SGHNT, CDR2 YYREEE (reference sequence). The CDR3 DNA reads as TGTGCCAGCAGCCAAGCGGGGGGGCAGGGAGATACGCAGTATTTT. Its translation: CASSQAGGQGDTQYF.

This chain uses TRBV2 with TRBJ1-3; D not resolved. The CDR3 extends over 14 amino acids. Trimming cost V 6 bases and J 0 bases, with 9 bases left between them. Germline V gene data show CDR1 as SNHLY and CDR2 as FYNNEI. CDR3: CASRPDISGNTIYF. CDR3 in DNA: TGTGCCAGCAGACCAGACATCTCTGGAAACACCATATATTTT.